These 25 T cell receptor beta chains originate from one sample sequenced in a study of regulatory T cells in long-lasting Graves disease (dated by TCRdb to about 2021). Read against the paper, the sample's time point label means: newly diagnosed GD, antithyroid drugs for less than 3 months. RNA was extracted from PBMCs in TRIzol for both TCR sequencing and RNA sequencing. Libraries were made using multiplex PCR. Sequenced on an Illumina HiSeq 4000. iRepertoire HTBI primers and Arm-PCR amplification of CDR3 regions were used to construct TCR beta libraries. TCRdb reprocessed the public reads (quality trimming at Q25 with fastp, clone calling with MiXCR) and kept in-frame beta chains. CDR3 protein duplicates are merged, each entry listing the most common genes and DNA. This sample has over 350,000 distinct CDR3 sequences in its table, and approximately 16% of those were observed once. The top ten clones comprise about 7.8% of the sample.

The same data also went into a second study, on T cells in Graves' hyperthyroidism and ophthalmopathy.

Sequenced here: peripheral blood mononuclear cells (PBMCs), sampled at new diagnosis, from a patient treated with antithyroid drugs. These receptors were obtained from a woman between 35 and 50 years old with Graves disease. Donor details come from another sample of the same person, matched by shared clones.

This clonotype was found many times. A much larger clonotype is one base distant, so this may be a read error. The chain has TRBV7-9 and TRBJ2-7, with TRBD2 matching over 12 bases. Trimming cost V 5 bases and J 3 bases; bases outside gene matches: 2. The CDR3 sequence is 14 residues long. Germline V gives CDR1 SEHNR, CDR2 FQNEAQ (reference sequence). CDR3 DNA sequence: TGTGCCAGCAGCCGACTAGCGGGAGACTACGAGCAGTACTTC. This sequence encodes CASSRLAGDYEQYF. The full variable domain, in which reference TRBV7-9 and TRBJ2-7 provide the parts outside the CDR3, is DTGVSQNPRHKITKRGQNVTFRCDPISEHNRLYWYRQTLGQGPEFLTYFQNEAQLEKSRLLSDRFSAERPKGSFSTLEIQRTEQGDSAMYLCASSRLAGDYEQYFGPGTRLTVT.

This clonotype came up a few times. A read error may account for a junction end that differs from germline. The J gene is TRBJ1-3, the V gene TRBV3-1; D is possibly TRBD1 (6 bases). The CDR3 is 19 residues long. Germline CDR1 reads LGHDT; CDR2 reads YNNKEL (reference sequence). The CDR3 here is CASSRRGGATGDPGNTIYF. The DNA of the CDR3 is TGCGCCAGCAGCCGCCGAGGGGGGGCGACGGGGGATCCTGGAAACACCATATATTTT.

The sample holds many counts of this clonotype. The chain combines TRBV30 with TRBJ2-7; D is perhaps TRBD1 or TRBD2 (5 bases each). The CDR3 length is 14 residues. Deletions cut 4 bases from V and 0 bases from J, with 13 bases between. Per germline, CDR1 GTSNPN and CDR2 SVGIG (reference sequence). CDR3 protein: CAWTPGHSSYEQYF. The CDR3 bases are TGTGCCTGGACCCCGGGGCACAGCTCCTACGAGCAGTACTTC.

This clonotype occurred many times. The chain has TRBV11-3 and TRBJ2-7; perhaps TRBD2 as D (6 bases). Trimming took 5 bases from V and 0 from J, leaving 11 bases between them. CDR1 and CDR2 from the germline V gene are SGHNT and YENEEA. The length of the CDR3 is 14 residues. In DNA, the CDR3 is TGTGCCAGCAGCCCCGTAGCGGTCTCCTACGAGCAGTACTTC. Amino acids: CASSPVAVSYEQYF.

The chain couples TRBV5-5 to TRBJ1-5; D gene uncertain. CDR3 length equals 16 residues. V lost 0 bases and J 1 base, leaving 11 bases between the germline ends. Germline V gives CDR1 SGHKS, CDR2 YYEKEE (reference sequence). CDR3 residues: CASSLAWRISNQPQHF. In DNA, the CDR3 is TGTGCCAGCAGCTTGGCGTGGAGGATCAGCAATCAGCCCCAGCATTTT.

This clonotype was counted at least ten times. The chain combines TRBV2 with TRBJ2-7; 11 positions agree with TRBD2. Germline V gene sequence: CDR1 SNHLY, CDR2 FYNNEI. V lost 10 bases and J lost 3; bases outside the gene matches: 8. The CDR3 length is 14 residues. The CDR3 DNA is TGTGCCACCACTCTAGCGGGAGGATTCTACGAGCAGTACTTC. This translates into CATTLAGGFYEQYF.

This clonotype was picked up a small number of times. V is TRBV20-1 and J is TRBJ1-2; possibly TRBD1 for D (5 bases). The germline gives CDR1 DFQATT, CDR2 SNEGSKA (reference sequence). CDR3 length: 14 residues. Trimming pared 5 bases from V and 2 bases from J, leaving 15 bases between. CDR3: CSAPPGGLNYGYTF. The CDR3 DNA reads as TGCAGTGCTCCCCCCGGGGGACTAAACTATGGCTACACCTTC.

This clonotype came up many times. The J gene is TRBJ2-7, the V gene TRBV18, with 12 bases matching TRBD1. The CDR3 runs to 15 residues. Losses at the gene ends were 6 bases for V and 6 bases for J; bases not matched to a gene: 9. Germline CDR1 is KGHSH and CDR2 is LQKENI. CDR3 sequence (DNA): TGTGCCAGCTCGCTTTCCGGGACAGGGGGCGGCGAGCAGTACTTC. It translates to CASSLSGTGGGEQYF.

This clonotype was found a few times. V gene TRBV6-1 combines with J gene TRBJ2-7; 12 nucleotides agree with TRBD1. Per the germline V gene, CDR1 is MNHNS and CDR2 is SASEGT. J gave up 13 bases and V 5 bases, and 12 bases lay outside the gene matches. This CDR3 has 14 amino acids. The CDR3 here is CASSQTRAGTGGYF. The CDR3 DNA follows: TGTGCCAGCAGTCAGACACGGGCCGGGACAGGGGGCTACTTC.

This clonotype was found many times. The V gene is TRBV20-1, the J gene TRBJ2-5, with TRBD2 as a possible D gene (6 bases). V was pared by 0 bases and J by 0 bases, with 14 bases between. Looked up from germline, CDR1 is DFQATT and CDR2 is SNEGSKA (reference sequence). The CDR3 extends over 16 amino acids. The CDR3 region has the DNA TGCAGTGCTAGAGATACGGAGGGTTGGGACCAAGAGACCCAGTACTTC. It is translated as CSARDTEGWDQETQYF.

This clonotype showed up just a few times. The rearrangement links TRBV3-1 to TRBJ2-7; D gene uncertain. Germline loops: CDR1 LGHDT, CDR2 YNNKEL (reference sequence). Trimming removed 1 base from V and 0 bases from J, with 4 bases in between. The CDR3 is 13 amino acids. The CDR3 region is CASSQVPSYEQYF. CDR3 coding DNA: TGTGCCAGCAGCCAAGTCCCCTCCTACGAGCAGTACTTC.

Worth noting for this clonotype: A far larger clone is one nucleotide away, so this likely arose from a read error. This chain links TRBV10-3 with TRBJ2-7; tentative D call: TRBD1 (5 bases). The CDR3 runs to 14 residues. The ends were cut back, 5 bases at V and 1 base at J, with 12 bases in the middle. CDR1 ENHRY and CDR2 SYGVKD come from the germline V gene. CDR3: CAISLGADSYEQYF. In nucleotides, the CDR3 is TGTGCCATCAGTTTAGGGGCGGATTCCTACGAGCAGTACTTC.

This clonotype came up many times. The chain joins TRBV18 to TRBJ2-7, with TRBD2 matching 10 bases. This CDR3 has 16 residues. With 2 bases clipped from V and 1 base from J, the junction kept 5 bases outside the gene matches. Germline V lookup: CDR1 KGHSH, CDR2 LQKENI. The CDR3 bases are TGTGCCAGCTCACCAAAATCAGCGGGAGGGTCCTACGAGCAGTACTTC. Amino acid sequence: CASSPKSAGGSYEQYF. The full variable domain, rest sourced from reference TRBV18 and TRBJ2-7, is NAGVMQNPRHLVRRRGQEARLRCSPMKGHSHVYWYRQLPEEGLKFMVYLQKENIIDESGMPKERFSAEFPKEGPSILRIQQVVRGDSAAYFCASSPKSAGGSYEQYFGPGTRLTVT.

The chain employs TRBV27 and TRBJ2-7, with D tentatively TRBD1 (6 bases). This CDR3 has 14 residues. Per germline, CDR1 MNHEY and CDR2 SMNVEV (reference sequence). V was clipped by 3 bases and J by 3 bases, with 12 bases between them. The CDR3 spells CASSFGPTGYEQYV. CDR3 bases: TGTGCCAGCAGTTTTGGCCCGACAGGCTACGAGCAGTACGTC.

This clonotype showed up many times. V gene TRBV27 combines with J gene TRBJ1-5, with a tentative D call TRBD1 (5 bases). V dropped 3 bases and J dropped 6 bases, with 15 bases sitting between them. The germline gives CDR1 MNHEY, CDR2 SMNVEV (reference sequence). The CDR3 has 15 residues. The CDR3 reads CASSLGQGGTQPQHF. The CDR3 DNA reads as TGTGCCAGCAGTTTGGGCCAGGGAGGGACTCAGCCCCAGCATTTT.

This clonotype was detected ten times or more. The chain is built from TRBV5-1 and TRBJ1-1, with 8 bases fitting TRBD1. J lost 3 bases, V lost 2 bases, and 15 bases had no gene match. The CDR3 extends over 18 amino acids. Germline V CDR1 and CDR2: SGHRS, YFSETQ. The CDR3 nucleotides read TGCGCCAGCAGCTTTGGGACAGGCAATGCAAGAGGGGACACTGAAGCTTTCTTT. As protein: CASSFGTGNARGDTEAFF.

The sample holds a few counts of this clonotype. The V and J genes are TRBV5-8 and TRBJ1-1; D gene ambiguous. From germline, CDR1 is SGHTS and CDR2 YDEGEE. The CDR3 spans 15 residues. Trimming pared 1 base from V and 1 base from J, leaving 11 bases between. CDR3 nucleotide sequence: TGTGCCAGCAGCTTGCCCGGAGGCGGGAACACTGAAGCTTTCTTT. Residues: CASSLPGGGNTEAFF.

This clonotype was picked up many times. V gene TRBV28 combines with J gene TRBJ1-1; 7 bases match TRBD1. This CDR3 has 15 residues. V shed 4 bases and J 4 bases; nucleotides not matched to a gene: 9. CDR1 is MDHEN, CDR2 SYDVKM, per germline. The chain's CDR3 is CASSSWDSVGTEAFF. DNA for the CDR3: TGTGCCAGCAGTTCTTGGGACAGTGTGGGCACTGAAGCTTTCTTT.

This clonotype has just a few counts. The V call is TRBV19, the J call TRBJ2-3; D is possibly TRBD1 (5 bases). Germline V gives CDR1 LNHDA, CDR2 SQIVND (reference sequence). CDR3 size: 14 residues. V lost 6 bases to trimming and J lost 1 base, with 11 bases between them. The chain's CDR3 is CASRAVGRTDTQYF. The CDR3 nucleotides read TGTGCCAGTAGGGCCGTGGGGCGCACAGATACGCAGTATTTT.

This clonotype was counted at least ten times. CDR3 in DNA: TGTGCCAGCAGCCCCTGGCGGGAGTTCTACAATGAGCAGTTCTTC. As protein: CASSPWREFYNEQFF. The rearrangement links TRBV28 to TRBJ2-1, with TRBD2 matching over 7 bases. The CDR3 is 15 amino acids. V lost 6 bases to trimming and J lost 3 bases; unmatched junction nucleotides: 8. From germline, CDR1 is MDHEN and CDR2 SYDVKM.

This clonotype was observed many times. The chain recombines TRBV18 with TRBJ2-5; 10 bases are shared with TRBD1. The CDR3 covers 15 residues. V trimming: 3 bases; J trimming: 5 bases; junction bases outside the gene matches: 6. Germline V lookup: CDR1 KGHSH, CDR2 LQKENI. The CDR3 sequence: CASSPDRGLSETQYF. The CDR3 DNA is TGTGCCAGCTCACCTGACAGGGGGCTAAGTGAGACCCAGTACTTC.

Details on this clonotype: A read error is likely here: a far larger clone is one base away. The V call is TRBV9, the J call TRBJ2-1; D tentatively reads TRBD1 or TRBD2 (5 bases each). Germline values: CDR1 SGDLS, CDR2 YYNGEE. This CDR3 region has 18 residues. CDR3 protein: CASSRLPGRSPSYNEQLF. CDR3 nucleotides: TGTGCCAGCAGTAGACTCCCGGGACGGAGCCCTTCCTACAATGAGCAGCTCTTC.

This clonotype was counted ten times or more. The rearrangement uses TRBV19 and TRBJ2-2, with 7 nucleotides matching TRBD1. Germline assignment: CDR1 LNHDA and CDR2 SQIVND (reference sequence). The CDR3 extends over 16 amino acids. The trim removed 5 bases at V and 0 bases at J, leaving 6 bases unmatched. The DNA of the CDR3 is TGTGCCAGTAGTGCCGGACAGGCTACGAACACCGGGGAGCTGTTTTTT. Translating it yields CASSAGQATNTGELFF.

This clonotype has a count of ten or more. This chain connects TRBV5-1 to TRBJ2-2; D possibly corresponds to TRBD2 (6 bases). CDR1 and CDR2 from the germline V gene are SGHRS and YFSETQ. Trimming shortened V by 0 bases and J by 2 bases, and 11 bases separated the two germline ends. The CDR3 totals 16 residues. The CDR3: CASSLGGTSNTGELFF. The DNA of the CDR3 is TGCGCCAGCAGCTTGGGCGGGACCTCAAACACCGGGGAGCTGTTTTTT. Complete variable domain (other parts from reference TRBV5-1 and TRBJ2-2): KAGVTQTPRYLIKTRGQQVTLSCSPISGHRSVSWYQQTPGQGLQFLFEYFSETQRNKGNFPGRFSGRQFSNSRSEMNVSTLELGDSALYLCASSLGGTSNTGELFFGEGSRLTVL.

This clonotype was recorded a few times. The chain combines TRBV29-1 with TRBJ2-2; 8 bases align to TRBD1. CDR1 and CDR2 (germline): SQVTM, ANQGSEA. The CDR3 has 12 amino acids. The V segment lost 6 bases and the J segment 5 bases; nucleotides outside the gene matches: 2. The CDR3 spells CSVGQGTGELFF. The CDR3 DNA follows: TGCAGCGTCGGACAGGGAACCGGGGAGCTGTTTTTT.